This T cell receptor (beta chain) was retrieved from a study of T cells in tumors after PD-1 blockade. Study as a whole: During anti-PD-1 treatment, some patients continued daily vismodegib 150 mg. Peripheral blood samples averaged 36,536 unique clonotypes and 95,000 to 120,000 templates. Regarding the study as a whole: Some novel exhausted tumor clones appeared in pre-treatment blood, suggesting peripheral recruitment.

Profiled with immunoSEQ multiplex PCR; TCRdb holds only in-frame clones, not every one. The repertoire holds roughly 60,000 clones, with about four fifths as singletons. This clone occurred many times. Its target is unknown. A read error may account for a junction end that differs from germline. The material was PBMCs, obtained before anti-PD-1 treatment. This receptor was identified in a human donor with basal cell carcinoma.

The CDR3 DNA reads as TGCAGTGCTAGTAAAGGGGTTAACGATGGCTACACCTTC. It translates to CSASKGVNDGYTF. The chain carries TRBV20-1 and TRBJ1-2, with a tentative D call TRBD1 (5 bases). Germline V gene data show CDR1 as DFQATT and CDR2 as SNEGSKA (reference sequence). The CDR3 runs 13 residues.